This T cell receptor beta chain was sequenced for a study of T cells in Graves' hyperthyroidism and ophthalmopathy. Amplified TCR beta CDR3 regions derived from RNA transcripts. Initially, a first-round RT-PCR of the TCR CDR3 employed the HTBI primer set. TCRdb fed the multiplex PCR reads into MiXCR, producing one record per CDR3 protein. The sample holds about 380,000 distinct CDR3 sequences, more than 11% seen once. The study's findings and limits: Among clonotypes expanded in thyroid above 0.001, most were also found in blood. Ophthalmopathy was separated from stable hyperthyroidism by a 13 V-J model.

As to this clonotype: Its antigen is unknown.

The germline V gene has CDR1 SGHRS and CDR2 YFSETQ. The ends were cut back, 5 bases at V and 3 bases at J, with 9 bases in the middle. This CDR3 has 14 amino acids. The sequenced material came from blood. J is TRBJ2-6 and V is TRBV5-1; D gene unclear. This sequence was found in a woman aged 55-69 years with Graves' hyperthyroidism. CDR3: CASRFVGGANVLTF. In DNA form, the CDR3 reads TGCGCCAGCAGGTTTGTAGGTGGGGCCAACGTCCTGACTTTC.